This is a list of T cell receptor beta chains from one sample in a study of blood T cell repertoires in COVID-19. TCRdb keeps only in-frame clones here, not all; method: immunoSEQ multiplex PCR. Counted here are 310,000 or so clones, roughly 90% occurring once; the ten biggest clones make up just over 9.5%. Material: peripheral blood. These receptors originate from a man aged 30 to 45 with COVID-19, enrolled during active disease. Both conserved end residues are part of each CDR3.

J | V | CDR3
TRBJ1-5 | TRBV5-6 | CASSLGGESPYSNQPQHF
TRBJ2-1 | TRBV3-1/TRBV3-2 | CASSQTLSINEQFF
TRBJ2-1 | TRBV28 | CASSLMNYERRIYNEQFF
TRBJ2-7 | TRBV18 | CASSPNRVEQYF
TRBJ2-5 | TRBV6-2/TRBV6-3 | CASSPGSLPPTYQETQYF
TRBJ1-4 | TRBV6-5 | CASSSTGGLYEKLFF
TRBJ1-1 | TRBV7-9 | CASSDDLRGLNTEAFF
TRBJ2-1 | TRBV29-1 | CSVFSTEHEQFF
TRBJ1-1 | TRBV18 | CASSPPIAGQGARGTEAFF
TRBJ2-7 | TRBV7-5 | CARSLDTRLAGIYEQYF
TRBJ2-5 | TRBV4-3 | CASSQVAWETQYF
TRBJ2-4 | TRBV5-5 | CASTDTSGRNIQYF
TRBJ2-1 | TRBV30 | CAWKRDYEQFF
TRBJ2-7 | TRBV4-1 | CASSQDGRLGSSHEQYF
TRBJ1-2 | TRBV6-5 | CASSLGASNYGYTF
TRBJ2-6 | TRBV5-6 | CASSRTGAGANVLTF
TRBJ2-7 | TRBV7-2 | CASSLARAGAGGNPFSYEQYF
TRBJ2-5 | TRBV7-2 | CASSRGAGETQYF
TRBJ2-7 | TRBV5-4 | CASSLDVAGGYEQYF
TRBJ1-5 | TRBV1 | CTSSQAIQGGNQPQHF
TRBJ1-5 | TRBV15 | CATSGQGYSNQPQHF
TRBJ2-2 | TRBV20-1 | CSASVQINTGELFF
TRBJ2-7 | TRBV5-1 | CASSHYPRDSTPGYF
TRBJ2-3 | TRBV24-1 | CATSEGRSTDTQYF
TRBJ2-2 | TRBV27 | CASSPGQGLGAGELFF
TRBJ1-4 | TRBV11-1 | CASSPGDREKLFF
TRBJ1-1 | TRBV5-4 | CASSIRTGGNTEAFF
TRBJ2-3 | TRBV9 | CASSATGGETDTQYF
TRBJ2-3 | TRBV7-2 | CASSSSGGPTDTQYF
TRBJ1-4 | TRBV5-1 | CASSGAGNEKLFF
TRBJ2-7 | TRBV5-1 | CASSTAGQGAHEQYF
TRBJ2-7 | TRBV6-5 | CASGRTVPGYEQYF
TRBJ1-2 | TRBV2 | CACGRGQENYGYTF
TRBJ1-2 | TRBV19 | CASSRGSYGYTF
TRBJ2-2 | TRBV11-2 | CASSLIRSAGELFF
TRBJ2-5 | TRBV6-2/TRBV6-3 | CASSLLGTVQETQYF
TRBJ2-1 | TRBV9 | CASSTSESSYNEQFF
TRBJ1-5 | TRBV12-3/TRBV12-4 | CASGRGGFQPQHF
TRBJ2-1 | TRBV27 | CASSLRKPGLALLEQFF
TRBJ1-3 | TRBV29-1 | CSALSGNTIYF
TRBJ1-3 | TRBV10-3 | CAIRGSSGNTIYF
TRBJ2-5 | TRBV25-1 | CASERERGNQETQYF
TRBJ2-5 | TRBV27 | CASSLIGAERGTQYF
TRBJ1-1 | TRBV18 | CASSLGQGNTEAFF
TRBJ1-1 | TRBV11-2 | CASSFAKGQGGNTEAFF